This T cell receptor beta chain is drawn from a study of long-term antiretroviral therapy in people with HIV. Findings and caveats of the study: Diversity remained lower than transplant donor controls, even though it increased after ART.

This clone turned up a few times. Its antigen is not known. Sequencing relied on immunoSEQ assay v3.0, run at survey level. A per-sample goal of about 40,000-55,000 T-cell genomes was targeted by sequencing. Sequencing was performed with immunoSEQ multiplex PCR; in TCRdb, only in-frame clones are kept and a portion is missing. The profile shows approximately 12,000 clones, about 80% of them singletons. The CDR3 covers 15 residues. The germline V gene has CDR1 MNHEY and CDR2 SVGAGI. V trimming: 4 bases; J trimming: 3 bases; junction bases outside the gene matches: 3. The sequence came from a man aged 45-65 years with HIV. This chain uses TRBV6-5 with TRBJ2-7; 13 positions match TRBD2. The sample was unsorted PBMCs, taken roughly 7.9 years after starting antiretroviral therapy. CDR3: CASSLGTSGDYEQYF. CDR3 in DNA: TGTGCCAGCAGTTTAGGGACTAGCGGGGACTACGAGCAGTACTTC.